This TCR beta chain was captured in a study of blood T cell repertoires in COVID-19. Looking at the study overall: Both acute and convalescent COVID-19 samples were obtained from the United States, Italy and Spain. T cells, B-cell-depleted T cells, or PBMCs supplied cDNA or gDNA.

Authors' processing steps: Reference gene primers were amplified, and this amplification served to estimate nucleated cell counts. Clones were read by immunoSEQ multiplex PCR, and TCRdb kept only the in-frame ones, dropping some. V and J calls and clone size are copied from that table; D and trimming were computed from the DNA. The sample lists 85,000 to 100,000 clones, approximately 88% occurring once. The CDR3 sequence is 14 residues long. Per germline, CDR1 KGHSH and CDR2 LQKENI. The germline V and J ends were trimmed by 3 bases and 0 bases, with 8 bases remaining between them. The receptor was isolated from a woman in her sixties with COVID-19, enrolled during active disease. Material: peripheral blood. The chain has TRBV18 and TRBJ1-2, with D maybe TRBD1 (5 bases). The CDR3 nucleotides read TGTGCCAGCTCACCCGGACAAACTAACTATGGCTACACCTTC. Translating it yields CASSPGQTNYGYTF.